This T cell receptor (beta chain) was retrieved from a study of blood T cell repertoires in COVID-19. On the study more broadly: Samples representing acute and convalescent COVID-19 were sourced from the United States, Italy and Spain. The cDNA or gDNA used as material had been derived from T cells, B-cell-depleted T cells, or PBMCs.

This clone was recorded only once. Other DNA variants within this sample encode the same CDR3. Seattle patients were enrolled during active infection and followed longitudinally. Under the authors' procedure: Amplified reference gene primers provided the basis for estimating nucleated cell counts. Profiled with immunoSEQ multiplex PCR; TCRdb holds only in-frame clones, not every one. V and J calls and clone size are as listed in that table; D and trimming were resolved from the DNA. In the table there are roughly 180,000 clones, more than 75% of which are singletons. The specimen sequenced was peripheral blood. The receptor comes from a woman aged 45-59 years with COVID-19, enrolled during active disease.

The CDR3 sequence is CASSIQGHQPQHF. For the CDR3, the DNA is TGTGCCAGCAGTATACAGGGTCATCAGCCCCAGCATTTT. This chain connects TRBV6-5 to TRBJ1-5; TRBD1 is a possible D gene (6 bases). Germline V gene lookup returns CDR1 MNHEY and CDR2 SVGAGI. CDR3 length: 13 residues. Trimming removed 5 bases from V and 5 bases from J, with 10 bases in between.